This is a list of T cell receptor beta chains from one sample in a study of blood T cell repertoires in COVID-19. The method was immunoSEQ multiplex PCR; TCRdb's version includes in-frame clones alone and lacks a portion of them. The sample lists 75,000 to 80,000 clones; around nine tenths were seen once. Specimen: peripheral blood. Receptors originate from a human donor in a cohort sampled during active COVID-19. Both conserved end residues are part of each CDR3. A D gene is named only where the DNA matches it firmly. Clone size is shown for a subset of rows, as once, few, many or a class of expanded clone.

clone_size | j_call | d_call | v_call | cdr3_nt | cdr3_aa
- | TRBJ1-4 | - | TRBV24-1 | TGTGCCACCAGTGGTCTACCTGGGCAGACAAATGAAAAACTGTTTTTT | CATSGLPGQTNEKLFF
- | TRBJ2-5 | - | TRBV6-9 | TGCCAACGATCGGCCAGGTCGTATGAGACCCAGTACTTC | CQRSARSYETQYF
- | TRBJ1-4 | - | TRBV30 | TGTGCCTGGAGTGGGGACACCAGGAGTAGAAAACTGTTTTTT | CAWSGDTRSRKLFF
- | TRBJ1-6 | TRBD1 | TRBV5-8 | TGTGCCAGCAGCATAGACAGGGGGACTTTTCCCCTCCACTTT | CASSIDRGTFPLHF
- | TRBJ1-4 | TRBD1 | TRBV5-1 | TGCGCCAGCACTACCGACAGGGCTAATGAAAAACTGTTTTTT | CASTTDRANEKLFF
- | TRBJ1-2 | - | TRBV12-3/TRBV12-4 | TGTGCCAGCAGTCGAAGGACAGATGGCTACACCTTC | CASSRRTDGYTF
- | TRBJ2-2 | TRBD2 | TRBV9 | TGTGCCAGCAGCGCTGCTAGCGGGGGGGCGAACACCGGGGAGCTGTTTTTT | CASSAASGGANTGELFF
- | TRBJ1-1 | TRBD1 | TRBV6-5 | TGTGCCAGCAGGCAGGGGGTTATGAGTCTCACTGAAGCTTTCTTT | CASRQGVMSLTEAFF
- | TRBJ1-5 | - | TRBV19 | TGTGCCAGTAGTATAAAGCTCAATCAGCCCCAGCATTTT | CASSIKLNQPQHF
- | TRBJ2-1 | TRBD2 | TRBV20-1 | TGCAGTGCTAGTATGGGGGACTATTACAATGAGCAGTTCTTC | CSASMGDYYNEQFF
- | TRBJ1-5 | - | TRBV19 | TGTGCCAGGGGGCGGGGGGCCCTATATAGCAATCAGCCCCAGCATTTT | CARGRGALYSNQPQHF
- | TRBJ2-7 | TRBD1 | TRBV2 | TGTGCCAGCAGTGTGGGACAGTGGAACGAGCAGTACTTC | CASSVGQWNEQYF
- | TRBJ2-7 | TRBD1 | TRBV5-1 | TGCGCCAGCAGCTTGAGGGACAGGGACGCCGAGCAGTACTTC | CASSLRDRDAEQYF
- | TRBJ1-2 | - | TRBV5-1 | TGCGCCAGCAGCTTGGGAACAGAGACTAACTATGGCTACACCTTC | CASSLGTETNYGYTF
- | TRBJ1-3 | - | TRBV10-1 | TGCGCCAGCAGTGAGCCCAGGGGTGTGGCCTACTCTGGAAACACCATATATTTT | CASSEPRGVAYSGNTIYF
- | TRBJ2-3 | - | TRBV7-2 | TGTGCCAGCAGCTCGTATCCGGTAGCGACACTTAGCACAGATACGCAGTATTTT | CASSSYPVATLSTDTQYF
once | TRBJ1-5 | - | TRBV6-5 | TGTGCCAGCAGAGGCGGAGAGGGATGGCAGCCCCAGCATTTT | CASRGGEGWQPQHF
- | TRBJ1-1 | TRBD1 | TRBV10-3 | TGTGCCATCAGACGGGACAGCTTCATGAACACTGAAGCTTTCTTT | CAIRRDSFMNTEAFF
- | TRBJ2-4 | - | TRBV7-9 | TGTGCCAGCAGCCCCGTAGCCAAAAACATTCAGTACTTC | CASSPVAKNIQYF
- | TRBJ1-2 | TRBD1 | TRBV7-3 | TGTGCCAGCAGCTTAACCCAGGGACAGTCGAAGGTTGGCTACACCTTC | CASSLTQGQSKVGYTF
- | TRBJ1-3 | - | TRBV28 | TGTGCCAGCAGTCCCCTAGGCTCTGGAAACACCATATATTTT | CASSPLGSGNTIYF
- | TRBJ1-1 | - | TRBV20-1 | TGCAGTGGGGCCCAAGCCAGTGAAGCTTTCTTT | CSGAQASEAFF
- | TRBJ1-2 | TRBD1 | TRBV4-1 | TGCGCCAGCAGCGCGTACGGACAGGGGGCTGTCGGCTACACCTTC | CASSAYGQGAVGYTF
- | TRBJ2-7 | TRBD2 | TRBV6-5 | TGTGCCAGCAGTTACTCTCGGCTAGCGGGGGCGGGGGAGCAGTACTTC | CASSYSRLAGAGEQYF
- | TRBJ2-7 | - | TRBV29-1 | TGCAGCGTTGAAGATTACGGTTACGAGCAGTACTTC | CSVEDYGYEQYF
once | TRBJ2-7 | TRBD1 | TRBV7-2 | TGTGCCAGCAGCTTTTCAGGACAGGGGAGCTCCTACGAGCAGTACTTC | CASSFSGQGSSYEQYF
once | TRBJ1-4 | - | TRBV6-5 | TGTGCCAGCAGTTACATGGGGGGGCCAACTAATGAAAAACTGTTTTTT | CASSYMGGPTNEKLFF
once | TRBJ1-2 | TRBD1 | TRBV12-5 | TGTGCTAGTGGTTCCGGACAGGGACTAACGTATGGCTACACCTTC | CASGSGQGLTYGYTF
- | TRBJ1-4 | TRBD1 | TRBV7-9 | TGTGCCAGCAGCTCCCCCGGGACAGGGACTGAAAAACTGTTTTTT | CASSSPGTGTEKLFF